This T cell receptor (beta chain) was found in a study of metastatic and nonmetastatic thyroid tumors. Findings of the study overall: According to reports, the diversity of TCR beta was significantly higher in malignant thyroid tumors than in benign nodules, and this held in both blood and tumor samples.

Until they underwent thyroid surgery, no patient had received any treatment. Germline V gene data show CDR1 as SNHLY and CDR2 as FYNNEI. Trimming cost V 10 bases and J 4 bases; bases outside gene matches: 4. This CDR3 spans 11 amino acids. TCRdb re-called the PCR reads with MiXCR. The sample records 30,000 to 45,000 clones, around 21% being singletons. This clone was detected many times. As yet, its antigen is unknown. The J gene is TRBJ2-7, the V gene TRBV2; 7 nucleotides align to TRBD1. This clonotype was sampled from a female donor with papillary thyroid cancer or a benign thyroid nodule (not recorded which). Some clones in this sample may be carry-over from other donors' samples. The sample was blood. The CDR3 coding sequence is TGTGCCATTTCACAGGGGTACGAGCAGTACTTC. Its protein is CAISQGYEQYF.